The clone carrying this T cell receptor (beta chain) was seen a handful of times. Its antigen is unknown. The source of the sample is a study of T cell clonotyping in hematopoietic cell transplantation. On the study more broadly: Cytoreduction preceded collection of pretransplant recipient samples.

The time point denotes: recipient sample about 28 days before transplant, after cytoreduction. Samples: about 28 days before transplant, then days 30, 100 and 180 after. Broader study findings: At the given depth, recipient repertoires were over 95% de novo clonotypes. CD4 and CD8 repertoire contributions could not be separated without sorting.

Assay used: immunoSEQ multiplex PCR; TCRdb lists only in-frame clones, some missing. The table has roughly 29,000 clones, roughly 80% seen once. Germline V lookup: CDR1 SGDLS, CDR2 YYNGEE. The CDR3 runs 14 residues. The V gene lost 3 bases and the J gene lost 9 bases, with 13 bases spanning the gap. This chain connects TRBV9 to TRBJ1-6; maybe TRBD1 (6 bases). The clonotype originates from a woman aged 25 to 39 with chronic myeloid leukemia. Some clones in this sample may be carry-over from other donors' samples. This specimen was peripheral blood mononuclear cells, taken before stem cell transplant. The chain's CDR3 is CASSARDMSSPLHF. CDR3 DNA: TGTGCCAGCAGCGCCCGGGACATGAGTTCACCCCTCCACTTT.